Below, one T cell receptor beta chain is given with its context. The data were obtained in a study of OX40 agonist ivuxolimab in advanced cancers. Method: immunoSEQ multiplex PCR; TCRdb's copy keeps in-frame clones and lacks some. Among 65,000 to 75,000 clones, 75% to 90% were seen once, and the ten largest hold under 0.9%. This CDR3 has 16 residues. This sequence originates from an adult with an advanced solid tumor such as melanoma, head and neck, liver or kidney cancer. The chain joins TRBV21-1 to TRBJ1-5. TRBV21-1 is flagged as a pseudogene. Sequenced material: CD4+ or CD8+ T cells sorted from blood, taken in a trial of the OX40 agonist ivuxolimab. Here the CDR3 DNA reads TGTGCCAGCGGCCAAGGAGCGAGATTCTCTGGACAGCCCCAGCATTTT. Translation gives CASGQGARFSGQPQHF.